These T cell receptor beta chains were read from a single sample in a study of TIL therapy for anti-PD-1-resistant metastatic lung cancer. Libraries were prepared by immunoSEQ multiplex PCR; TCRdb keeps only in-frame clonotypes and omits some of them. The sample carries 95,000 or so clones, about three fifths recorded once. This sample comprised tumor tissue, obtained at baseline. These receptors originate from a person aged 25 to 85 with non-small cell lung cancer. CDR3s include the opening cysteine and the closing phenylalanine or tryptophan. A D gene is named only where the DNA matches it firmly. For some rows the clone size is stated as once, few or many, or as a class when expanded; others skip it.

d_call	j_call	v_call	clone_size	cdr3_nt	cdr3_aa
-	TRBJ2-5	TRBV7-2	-	TGTGCCAGCAGCTCCCTAGGGACTCCAAAAGAGACCCAGTACTTC	CASSSLGTPKETQYF
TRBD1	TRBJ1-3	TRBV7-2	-	TGTGCCAGCAGCCCTCGGACAGGGAGCTCTGGAAACACCATATATTTT	CASSPRTGSSGNTIYF
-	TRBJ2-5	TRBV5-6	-	TGTGCCAGCAGCTTAGGAGTGGGACATATCTGGGAGACCCAGTACTTC	CASSLGVGHIWETQYF
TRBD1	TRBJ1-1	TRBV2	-	TGTTCCGGTACAGGGGAGTCCGGGATGAGGAGAGTGGGCCCCCGCGGCCCTGAAGCTTTCTTT	CSGTGESGMRRVGPRGPEAFF
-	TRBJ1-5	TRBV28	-	TGTGCCAGCAGTTTACGGGCGGTTAGCAATCAGCCCCAGCATTTT	CASSLRAVSNQPQHF
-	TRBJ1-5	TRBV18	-	TGTGCCAGCTCCTCTTCCGGGACCCTCAATCAGCCCCAGCATTTT	CASSSSGTLNQPQHF
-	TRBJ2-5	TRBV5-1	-	TGCGCCAGCAGCTTGAAATTAGCGGAGATCCAAGAGACCCAGTACTTC	CASSLKLAEIQETQYF
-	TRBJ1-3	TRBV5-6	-	TGTGCCAGCAGCTTGACGGCAGGAAACACCATATATTTT	CASSLTAGNTIYF
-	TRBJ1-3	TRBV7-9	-	TGTGCCAGCAGCCCCCCAGACGGGTTGACGTCTGGAAACACCATATATTTT	CASSPPDGLTSGNTIYF
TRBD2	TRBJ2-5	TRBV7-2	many	TGTGCCAGCAGCTTACGGCGCGGGCTAGCGGATACCCGACAAGAGACCCAGTACTTC	CASSLRRGLADTRQETQYF
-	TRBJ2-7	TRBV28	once	TGTGCCAGCCAGGGCCAGCTTTCTTTCGGGCAGTACTTC	CASQGQLSFGQYF
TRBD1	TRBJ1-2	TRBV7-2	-	TGTGCCAGCAGCCACGCAAACCGGGACAGGGATGATGGCTACACCTTC	CASSHANRDRDDGYTF
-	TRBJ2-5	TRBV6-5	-	TGTGCCAGCAGTAGGGACCAAGAGACCCAGTACTTC	CASSRDQETQYF
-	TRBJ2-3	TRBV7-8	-	TGTGCCAGCAGTCTTCCGCCGCGCGGGGACACAGATACGCAGTATTTT	CASSLPPRGDTDTQYF
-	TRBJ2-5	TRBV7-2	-	TGTGCCAGCAGCTCTTCAGGGGCTCGGGAGACCCAGTACTTC	CASSSSGARETQYF
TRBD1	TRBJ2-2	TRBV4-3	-	TGCGCCAGCAGCCGGTCGACAGGGGAGGCCGGGGAGCTGTTTTTT	CASSRSTGEAGELFF
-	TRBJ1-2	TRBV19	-	TGTGCCAGTAGTAGCGGACTGCTAGGCCATGGCTACACCTTC	CASSSGLLGHGYTF
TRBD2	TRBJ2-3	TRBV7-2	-	TGTGCTACCACCGGGACTAGCGGGAGTTATGATACGCAGTATTTT	CATTGTSGSYDTQYF
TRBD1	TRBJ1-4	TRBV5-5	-	TGTGCCAGCAGCTTGGACGGACAGGATAATGAAAAACTGTTTTTT	CASSLDGQDNEKLFF
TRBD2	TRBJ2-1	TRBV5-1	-	TGCGCCAGCAGCTTGGACCCTAGCGGTTACAATGAGCAGTTCTTC	CASSLDPSGYNEQFF
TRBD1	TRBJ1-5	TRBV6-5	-	TGTGCCAGCAGCGCCGGGACAGGGGGTTATCAGCCCCAGCATTTT	CASSAGTGGYQPQHF
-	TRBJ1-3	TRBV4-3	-	TGCGCCAGCAGCCATCTCTCTGGAAACACCATATATTTT	CASSHLSGNTIYF
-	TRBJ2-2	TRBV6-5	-	TGTGCCAGCAGCCCACCCACCGGGGAGCTGTTTTTT	CASSPPTGELFF
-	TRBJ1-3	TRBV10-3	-	TGTGCCATCAAAGACTCAACGGAATTTGGAAACACCATATATTTT	CAIKDSTEFGNTIYF
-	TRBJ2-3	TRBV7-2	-	TGTGCCAGCAGCTTAAGGGGCACACTGGCGGTCGGGCCAGATACGCAGTATTTT	CASSLRGTLAVGPDTQYF
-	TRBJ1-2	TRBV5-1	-	TGCGCCAGCAGCTTAGTCGACAGTGAATCTGGCTACACCTTC	CASSLVDSESGYTF
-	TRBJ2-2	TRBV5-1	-	TGCGCCAGCAGCAGTGGGTCGAACACCGGGGAGCTGTTTTTT	CASSSGSNTGELFF
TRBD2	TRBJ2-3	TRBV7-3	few	TGTGCCAGCAGCTTACCATCTAGCGGGACCCCAGATACGCAGTATTTT	CASSLPSSGTPDTQYF
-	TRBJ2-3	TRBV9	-	TGTGCCAGCAGCGTCTCATACACAGATACGCAGTATTTT	CASSVSYTDTQYF
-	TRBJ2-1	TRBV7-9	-	TGTGCCAGCAGCTTAGTTTCAGAATACAATGAGCAGTTCTTC	CASSLVSEYNEQFF
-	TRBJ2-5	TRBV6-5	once	TGTGCCAGCAGTTACTTCGGCAGGGGAGGGCGGGAGACCCAGTACTTC	CASSYFGRGGRETQYF
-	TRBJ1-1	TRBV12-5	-	TGTGCTAGTGGTGCCTCGACCCGCACTGAAGCTTTCTTT	CASGASTRTEAFF
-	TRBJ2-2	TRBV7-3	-	TGTGCCAGCAGCCCCGGACTCAACACCGGGGAGCTGTTTTTT	CASSPGLNTGELFF
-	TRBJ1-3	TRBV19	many	TGTGCCAGTTCGACTGGAAACACCATATATTTT	CASSTGNTIYF
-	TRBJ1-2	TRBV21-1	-	TGTGCCAGCAGCAAAGCAGGGTACTATGGCTACACCTTC	CASSKAGYYGYTF
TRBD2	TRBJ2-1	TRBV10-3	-	TGTGCCATCAGTAGGGACCATAGCGGGAGCCGGGTCTACAATGAGCAGTTCTTC	CAISRDHSGSRVYNEQFF
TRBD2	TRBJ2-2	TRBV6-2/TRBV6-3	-	TGTGCGAGGAGTTGGCTAGCGGGGGGGCCGGCGTCGTACACCGGGGAGCTGTTTTTT	CARSWLAGGPASYTGELFF
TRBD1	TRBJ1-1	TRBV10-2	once	TGCGCCAGCAGATTGACAGGGCCTAGGACTGAAGCTTTCTTT	CASRLTGPRTEAFF
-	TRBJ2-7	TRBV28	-	TGTGCCAGCAGCATAAGCGGGACAGCATTGGGGGAGCAGTACTTC	CASSISGTALGEQYF
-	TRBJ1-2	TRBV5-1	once	TGCGCCAGCAGCTTACTTGACGGACAGATCTATGGCTACACCTTC	CASSLLDGQIYGYTF
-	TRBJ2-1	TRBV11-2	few	TGTGCCAGCAGCGATCCCGTCGGTGAGCAGTTCTTC	CASSDPVGEQFF
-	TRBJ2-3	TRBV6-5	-	TGTGCCAGCAGTTACTCGAACCGGGGAGATACGCAGTATTTT	CASSYSNRGDTQYF
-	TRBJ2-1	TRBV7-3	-	TGTGCCAGCAGCGTCGGGACCTCAAACAATGAGCAGTTCTTC	CASSVGTSNNEQFF
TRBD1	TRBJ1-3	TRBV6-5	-	TGTGCCAGCATCGACAGGGCCTCTGGAAACACCATATATTTT	CASIDRASGNTIYF
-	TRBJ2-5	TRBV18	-	TGTGCCAGCTCACCAATCACAGCGCCCAGGGAGACCCAGTACTTC	CASSPITAPRETQYF
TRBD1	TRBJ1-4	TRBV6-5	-	TGTGCCAGCCGCGGGACAGGGGGGGAAAAACTGTTTTTT	CASRGTGGEKLFF
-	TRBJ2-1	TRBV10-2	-	TGCGCCAGCAGTGACCCCGGTCGCCTAGCGACACCGGGAGAGCAGTTCTTC	CASSDPGRLATPGEQFF
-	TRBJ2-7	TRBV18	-	TGTGCCAGCTCACCGGCAGGCTCCTACGAGCAGTACTTC	CASSPAGSYEQYF
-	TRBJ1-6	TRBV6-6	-	TGTGCCAGCAGCCCCACCGGGGATTCACCCCTCCACTTT	CASSPTGDSPLHF
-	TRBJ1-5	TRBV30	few	TGTGCCTGGAGTGGGGCGGGTCTCCATAGCAATCAGCCCCAGCATTTT	CAWSGAGLHSNQPQHF
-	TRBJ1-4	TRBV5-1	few	TGCGCCAGCAGCGGGGGGCGTAATGAAAAACTGTTTTTT	CASSGGRNEKLFF
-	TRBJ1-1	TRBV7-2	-	TGTGCCAGCAGCCGATTAAGGGACACTGAAGCTTTCTTT	CASSRLRDTEAFF
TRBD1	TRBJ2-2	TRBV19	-	TGTGCCAGTAGTATCTACCGGGACAGGGGCACCGGGGAGCTGTTTTTT	CASSIYRDRGTGELFF